This TCR beta chain stems from a study of blood T cell repertoires in COVID-19. At the level of the study: Some COVID-19 samples were acute and others convalescent; all came from the United States, Italy and Spain.

The CDR3 is 15 residues long. CDR1 is SGHRS, CDR2 YFSETQ, per germline. V lost 4 bases, J lost 4 bases, and 7 bases stayed unmatched. TCRdb's copy holds only in-frame clones and misses some; the assay was immunoSEQ multiplex PCR. This table holds 160,000 or so clones, just under 90% found once. This chain joins TRBV5-1 and TRBJ2-2; TRBD2 aligns across 7 bases. The sequence derives from a woman between 65 and 79 years old with COVID-19, enrolled during active disease. The sample was peripheral blood. CDR3 bases: TGCGCCAGCAGCGCCTTTAGACTAGCCACCGGGGAGCTGTTTTTT. Translating it yields CASSAFRLATGELFF.